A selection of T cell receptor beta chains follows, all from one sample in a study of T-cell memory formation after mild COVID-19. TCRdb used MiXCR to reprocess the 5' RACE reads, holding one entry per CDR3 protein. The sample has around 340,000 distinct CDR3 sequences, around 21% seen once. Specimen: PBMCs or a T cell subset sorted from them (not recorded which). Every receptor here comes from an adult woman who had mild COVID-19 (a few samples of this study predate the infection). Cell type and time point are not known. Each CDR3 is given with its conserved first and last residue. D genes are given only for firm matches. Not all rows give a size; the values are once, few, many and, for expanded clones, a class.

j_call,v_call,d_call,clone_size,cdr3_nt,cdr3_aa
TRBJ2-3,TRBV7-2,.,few,TGTGCCAGCAGCCCAGCCTACTCCCGCACAGATACGCAGTATTTT,CASSPAYSRTDTQYF
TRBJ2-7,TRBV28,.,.,TGTGCCAGCAGTTCACAGGCCGCCGGGCCCCGCTACGAGCAGTACTTC,CASSSQAAGPRYEQYF
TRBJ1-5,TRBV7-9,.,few,TGTGCCAGCAGCCCAACTAGCAATCAGCCCCAGCATTTT,CASSPTSNQPQHF
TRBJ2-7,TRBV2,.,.,TGTGCCAGCAGTGAAGGATCCCCGGGACGAATGGTCTACGAGCAGTACTTC,CASSEGSPGRMVYEQYF
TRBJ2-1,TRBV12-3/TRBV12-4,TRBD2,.,TGTGCCAGCAGCCCCAGCGGGGGGGCCAACAATGAGCAGTTCTTC,CASSPSGGANNEQFF
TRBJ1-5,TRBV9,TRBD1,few,TGTGCCAGCAGCGTTACGGGACAGGCCAATCAGCCCCAGCATTTT,CASSVTGQANQPQHF
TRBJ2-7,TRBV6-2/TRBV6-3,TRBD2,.,TGTGCCAGCAGTTTCTCGGGACTAGGCTACGAGCAGTACTTC,CASSFSGLGYEQYF
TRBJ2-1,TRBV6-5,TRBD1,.,TGTGCCAGCAGAGACAGGGATGTCCACAATGAGCAGTTCTTC,CASRDRDVHNEQFF
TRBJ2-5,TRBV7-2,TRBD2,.,TGTGCCAGCAGCTTATCCGGGGGGGCCGAGTATGAGACCCAGTACTTC,CASSLSGGAEYETQYF
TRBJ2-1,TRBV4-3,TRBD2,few,TGCGCCAGCAGCTTCCTCTGGACTAGCGGGACGGGGGATGAGCAGTTCTTC,CASSFLWTSGTGDEQFF
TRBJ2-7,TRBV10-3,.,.,TGTGCCATCAGTGATCCAGTCCTCTACGAGCAGTACTTC,CAISDPVLYEQYF
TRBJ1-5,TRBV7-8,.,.,TGTGCCAGCAGCCCAATAGGACAGTTTTCTCTTCAGCCCCAGCATTTT,CASSPIGQFSLQPQHF
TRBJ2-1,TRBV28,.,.,TGTGCCAGCACCGGGGGGCCGTTAGGGACACCGAAGCCTGCTGACAATGAGCAGTTCTTC,CASTGGPLGTPKPADNEQFF
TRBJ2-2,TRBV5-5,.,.,TGTGCCAGCAGCAAGTTTTCCCTAACAGGGCCGTTCTCCGGGGAGCTGTTTTTT,CASSKFSLTGPFSGELFF
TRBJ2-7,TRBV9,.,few,TGTGCCAGCAGCGTAGGGGTGGTAGCTCGCGAGCAGTACTTC,CASSVGVVAREQYF
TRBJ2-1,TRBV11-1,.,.,TGTGCCAGCAGCTTAGTGCGGGATCTTTTCCACAATGAGCAGTTCTTC,CASSLVRDLFHNEQFF
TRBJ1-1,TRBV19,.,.,TGTGCCAGTAGTATACTTCCCGTGGCCAGGGCTGAAGCTTTCTTT,CASSILPVARAEAFF
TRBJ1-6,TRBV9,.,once,TGTGCCAGCAGCGTAGGAGGGGCGGCCCTCCACTTT,CASSVGGAALHF